This paragraph reports one T cell receptor (beta chain). Its antigen is still unknown. Base quality data are lacking; no much larger clone is found one base away. Participants in the prospective study were aged roughly 18 to 89 years, lived in about two dozen United States geographic areas, and enrolled through a virtual design. In the prospective study, cohorts were assigned on the basis of participant-reported clinical history obtained from a screening survey and a study questionnaire. For ImmuneRACE Cohort 3, a participant was defined as recovered based on two consecutive negative NP/OP PCR tests, clearance by a healthcare professional, or resolution of symptoms. In the prospective study, mobile phlebotomists collected whole blood, serum and a nasopharyngeal or oropharyngeal swab from each participant. Prospective study participants could optionally give additional blood draws and questionnaires over an approximately 2-month period. Prospective study blood samples were shipped either frozen or at room temperature before DNA extraction.

The immunoSEQ Assay, a bias-controlled multiplex PCR, was used to amplify TCRbeta CDR3 regions from genomic DNA. The original pipeline was this. The number of nucleated cells in each sample was estimated by amplification of reference gene primers within the assay. To quantify the absolute abundance of each unique TCRbeta CDR3 rearrangement, sequence reads were collapsed and filtered. Productive Simpson clonality was computed per sample as the square root of Simpson's diversity index over productive rearrangements. Imported from immuneACCESS, the table was reduced by TCRdb to in-frame sequences with V and J called. These copies leave out some clones; in studies compared against another copy, an unresolved V gene accounts for under half, and the cause of the remainder is not known. The V and J calls and clone size are taken from that table; D and trimming were inferred from the DNA. This sample lists 400,000 to 500,000 clones; more than 75% were detected once. Of the sample, roughly 1.9% is held by the ten largest clones.

This entry is derived from a study of blood T cell repertoires in COVID-19 (dated by TCRdb to the early 2020s). Background for the entire study: Samples from collaborators originated in the United States, Italy and Spain and spanned both the acute and convalescent phases of COVID-19. The repertoires were released in a freely available public database meant as a resource for research on the immune response to SARS-CoV-2. Nearly every sample came with metadata listing a de-identified subject ID, COVID-19 status, age in years and sex. The material from the prospective study consisted of cDNA or gDNA derived from T cells, B-cell-depleted T cells, or PBMCs. Where available, HLA class I and class II types were obtained from metadata supplied by the sample provider rather than from assay-based typing. The samples were drawn from the first 160 participants of the ongoing ImmuneRACE study and from 1,200 or so subjects provided by 6 global collaborators. The dataset comprised deeply sampled blood TCRbeta repertoires from subjects exposed to, actively infected with, or recovered from COVID-19. Results the study describes overall, beyond this receptor: The quantity of clinical and demographic metadata differed by source and by participant and was supplied without curation.

Spanning cysteine to phenylalanine, the CDR3 consists of 13 amino acids. The only DNA kept is the CDR3, 39 bases in frame from the first base. This TCR came from a woman in her 40s who had recovered from COVID-19. Sample: PBMCs or T cells enriched from blood (not recorded which). The rearrangement combines TRBV21-1 with TRBJ1-1; the tabulated D call, TRBD1, remains unverified against the DNA. TRBV21-1 is shown as a pseudogene. CDR3 region: CASSRGGNTEAFF. The nucleotide sequence reads TGTGCCAGCAGCCGAGGGGGGAACACTGAAGCTTTCTTT.